Listed below are T cell receptor beta chains from one sample, sequenced in a study of pediatric ulcerative colitis. Produced via immunoSEQ multiplex PCR; TCRdb's table is partial and in-frame only. The sample has under 20,000 clones, roughly four fifths seen once; the top ten hold 6.6%. Sequencing was carried out using gut tissue. These receptors came from a boy between 10 and 17 years old with moderate ulcerative colitis. Each CDR3 is given with its conserved first and last residue. A D gene is named only where the DNA matches it firmly. Some rows have no size entry. The others give once, few or many, or a class for an expanded clone.

CASSIDYKGAGEAFF,TGTGCCAGTAGTATAGATTATAAGGGGGCGGGTGAAGCTTTCTTT,TRBV19,TRBJ1-1,TRBD1,-
CASSAQGGYEQYF,TGTGCCAGCAGCGCCCAGGGTGGCTACGAGCAGTACTTC,TRBV7-3,TRBJ2-7,-,-
CASSLVLYEQYF,TGTGCCAGCAGCTTAGTTCTTTACGAGCAGTACTTC,TRBV7-9,TRBJ2-7,-,-
CASSQGRLTNYGYTF,TGTGCCAGCAGTCAGGGGAGACTTACGAACTATGGCTACACCTTC,TRBV11-1,TRBJ1-2,-,-
CASSRDASGRTQYF,TGTGCCAGCAGCCGGGACGCCAGTGGGAGGACCCAGTACTTC,TRBV14,TRBJ2-5,-,-
CASSRFGSGGGGDTQYF,TGTGCCAGCAGCCGCTTCGGTAGCGGGGGAGGAGGGGATACGCAGTATTTT,TRBV7-2,TRBJ2-3,TRBD2,-
CASRRGGAVSGYTF,TGTGCCAGCAGACGAGGGGGCGCAGTGAGTGGCTACACCTTC,TRBV28,TRBJ1-2,TRBD1,-
CASALSQLGLGYTF,TGCGCCAGCGCCTTGTCGCAGTTAGGTCTCGGCTACACCTTC,TRBV5-1,TRBJ1-2,-,-
CASSYYGTRQETQYF,TGTGCCAGCAGTTACTACGGGACTAGGCAAGAGACCCAGTACTTC,TRBV6-5,TRBJ2-5,TRBD2,few
CSVGSGAQHSRNEQFF,TGCAGCGTTGGATCGGGAGCCCAACACTCCAGAAATGAGCAGTTCTTC,TRBV29-1,TRBJ2-1,-,-
CASSLAGVGTDTQYF,TGTGCCAGCAGCTTAGCGGGAGTTGGCACAGATACGCAGTATTTT,TRBV7-9,TRBJ2-3,-,-
CASQPAGNTGELFF,TGTGCCAGCCAGCCAGCGGGCAACACCGGGGAGCTGTTTTTT,TRBV14,TRBJ2-2,-,-
CASRLGGRSKLNTEAFF,TGTGCCAGCAGACTTGGGGGGAGGAGCAAGCTCAACACTGAAGCTTTCTTT,TRBV5-6,TRBJ1-1,-,-
CASFILDTQYF,TGTGCCAGCTTCATTTTAGATACGCAGTATTTT,TRBV25-1,TRBJ2-3,-,-
CASSFKDGAFTEAFF,TGTGCCAGCAGCTTTAAAGACGGGGCCTTCACTGAAGCTTTCTTT,TRBV7-3,TRBJ1-1,-,once
CAWSAGFLGEQYF,TGTGCCTGGAGTGCAGGGTTCCTGGGAGAGCAGTACTTC,TRBV30,TRBJ2-7,-,once
CASRSSGNTIYF,TGTGCCAGCAGGTCGTCTGGAAACACCATATATTTT,TRBV6-5,TRBJ1-3,-,-
CASSTEKGLAGAQNEQFF,TGTGCCAGCAGCACCGAAAAAGGACTAGCGGGAGCGCAAAATGAGCAGTTCTTC,TRBV7-6,TRBJ2-1,TRBD2,-
CASSRPDDYNEQFF,TGCGCCAGCAGTCGACCAGACGACTACAATGAGCAGTTCTTC,TRBV4-1,TRBJ2-1,-,-
CASSSQQNYEQYF,TGTGCCAGCAGTTCCCAGCAGAACTACGAGCAGTACTTC,TRBV27,TRBJ2-7,-,large
CASTPKAGGEGAQYF,TGTGCCAGCACCCCCAAAGCGGGGGGGGAGGGTGCCCAGTACTTC,TRBV6-6,TRBJ2-5,TRBD2,-
CASSYTTVPGELFF,TGTGCCAGCAGTTATACGACAGTACCGGGGGAGCTGTTTTTT,TRBV6-5,TRBJ2-2,-,once
CATYGGAVYNEQFF,TGTGCCACTTACGGGGGGGCCGTCTACAATGAGCAGTTCTTC,TRBV28,TRBJ2-1,TRBD2,-
CASTITWTAHSNQPQHF,TGTGCCAGTACCATTACGTGGACAGCCCATAGCAATCAGCCCCAGCATTTT,TRBV19,TRBJ1-5,-,once
CASSTGLLRGGAYEQYF,TGTGCCAGCTCCACAGGTTTGTTGCGGGGGGGTGCCTACGAGCAGTACTTC,TRBV5-4,TRBJ2-7,TRBD2,once
CASSLRSFFDRGKTQYF,TGTGCCAGCAGCTTACGATCATTTTTCGACAGGGGAAAGACCCAGTACTTC,TRBV11-1,TRBJ2-5,TRBD1,-
CASSFGVRRETQYF,TGTGCCAGCAGCTTCGGAGTTAGGAGGGAGACCCAGTACTTC,TRBV7-6,TRBJ2-5,-,-
CASSPWTSGRDEQFF,TGTGCCAGCAGCCCCTGGACTAGCGGGAGAGATGAGCAGTTCTTC,TRBV7-2,TRBJ2-1,TRBD2,-
CASSLGGADSYEQYF,TGTGCCAGCAGCTTGGGGGGGGCAGATTCCTACGAGCAGTACTTC,TRBV7-6,TRBJ2-7,-,-
CASSVREGPWRNEQFF,TGTGCCAGCAGCGTAAGGGAGGGGCCCTGGAGAAATGAGCAGTTCTTC,TRBV9,TRBJ2-1,TRBD2,once
CASSLQVAGQPQHF,TGTGCCAGCAGCCTACAGGTCGCCGGGCAGCCCCAGCATTTT,TRBV28,TRBJ1-5,-,few
CASSVVGGVHQETQYF,TGTGCCAGCAGCGTAGTCGGCGGGGTCCACCAAGAGACCCAGTACTTC,TRBV9,TRBJ2-5,-,-
CASRRLPLGEKLFF,TGTGCCAGCAGGAGATTACCCCTGGGCGAAAAACTGTTTTTT,TRBV21-1,TRBJ1-4,-,-
CASSLASGVGRHHGYTF,TGTGCCAGCAGCTTAGCTAGCGGGGTCGGTCGGCACCATGGCTACACCTTC,TRBV7-9,TRBJ1-2,-,-
CAWADRDTDTQYF,TGTGCCTGGGCGGACAGGGATACAGATACGCAGTATTTT,TRBV30,TRBJ2-3,TRBD1,-
CASSTPFGVEGYTF,TGTGCCAGCAGTACCCCGTTTGGGGTTGAAGGCTACACCTTC,TRBV6-5,TRBJ1-2,-,-
CASSFNGGLNTEAFF,TGTGCCAGCAGCTTTAATGGGGGGCTTAACACTGAAGCTTTCTTT,TRBV5-5,TRBJ1-1,-,-
CASSVAGSTDTQYF,TGTGCCAGCAGCGTAGCGGGGAGCACAGATACGCAGTATTTT,TRBV9,TRBJ2-3,-,once
CASTEGAF,TGCGCCAGCACCGAGGGGGCGTTT,TRBV5-1,TRBJ2-2,TRBD1,-
CASRPWGTDNSPLHF,TGTGCCAGTAGGCCCTGGGGTACGGATAATTCACCCCTCCACTTT,TRBV19,TRBJ1-6,-,-
CASSFGGSGANVLTF,TGTGCCAGCAGCTTCGGGGGATCTGGGGCCAACGTCCTGACTTTC,TRBV7-3,TRBJ2-6,-,few
CASSSSSQGYGYTF,TGTGCCAGCAGCTCCAGTTCCCAAGGCTATGGCTACACCTTC,TRBV9,TRBJ1-2,-,-
CASSEPGTGRNEQFF,TGCGCCAGCAGCGAACCCGGGACAGGACGAAATGAGCAGTTCTTC,TRBV4-1,TRBJ2-1,TRBD1,-
CASSLPSGTQYF,TGTGCCAGCAGCTTACCCTCCGGGACCCAGTACTTC,TRBV11-2,TRBJ2-5,-,-
CASSWTGGGPETQYF,TGTGCCAGCAGTTGGACAGGGGGCGGTCCGGAGACCCAGTACTTC,TRBV7-7,TRBJ2-5,TRBD1,-
CASSPRTSGATDTQYF,TGTGCCAGCAGCCCCCGGACTAGCGGGGCAACAGATACGCAGTATTTT,TRBV9,TRBJ2-3,TRBD2,-
CASSLVAGNSPLHF,TGTGCCAGCAGCTTAGTTGCGGGGAATTCACCCCTCCACTTT,TRBV7-6,TRBJ1-6,-,-
CASSQTFTGGRLNTDEKLFF,TGCGCCAGCAGCCAAACCTTTACAGGGGGCAGATTAAATACGGATGAAAAACTGTTTTTT,TRBV4-1,TRBJ1-4,TRBD1,-